This T cell receptor (beta chain) was captured by sequencing in a study of PD-L1 blockade in urothelial cancer. Looking at the study overall: Analysis of the blood was performed 3 weeks (second dose) and 6 weeks after treatment start.

Sample time point: pretreatment peripheral blood. Germline loops: CDR1 SNHLY, CDR2 FYNNEI. The V and J ends lost 4 bases and 4 bases, in that order; junction bases with no gene match: 0. The CDR3 is 12 amino acids. Libraries were prepared by immunoSEQ multiplex PCR; TCRdb keeps only in-frame clonotypes and omits some of them. Among about 63,000 clones listed, roughly 79% were seen once. By sample share, this clone is medium-sized. The starting material was PBMCs, obtained around atezolizumab (anti-PD-L1) treatment. The source of this sequence is a man aged 70-80 years with urothelial cancer. V usage is TRBV2 and J usage is TRBJ1-2, with 7 bases lining up with TRBD1. The CDR3 DNA reads as TGTGCCAGCAGTGCAGGGGGCTATGGCTACACCTTC. Protein: CASSAGGYGYTF.